The 24 T cell receptor beta chains presented below share a single source sample, sequenced in a study of CD8+CD57+ T cells in acquired aplastic anemia. The use of genomic DNA as template underpinned the TCR beta VDJ and CDR3 profiling. TCRdb re-derived calls from the reads in MiXCR, one entry per CDR3 protein. The sample yields under 75,000 distinct CDR3 sequences, roughly half seen once. Source material: sorted CD4+, CD8+, or CD8+CD57+ T cells (not recorded which) from PBMCs. The origin of the receptors is a human donor in good health, serving as a control.

In this sample, this clonotype turned up many times. The chain couples TRBV27 to TRBJ1-2; tentative D call: TRBD1 (5 bases). Trimming stripped 1 base from V and 7 bases from J, with 10 bases between. Per the germline V gene, CDR1 is MNHEY and CDR2 is SMNVEV (reference sequence). CDR3 length equals 13 residues. The DNA of the CDR3 is TGTGCCAGCAGTTTATTTTTAGGGGCTGGCTACACCTTC. Its translation is CASSLFLGAGYTF.

The rearrangement joins TRBV27 to TRBJ1-2; tentative D call: TRBD1 (5 bases). V was cut by 10 bases and J by 6 bases, with 15 bases left in between. The CDR3 loop spans 12 amino acids. Germline V gene sequence: CDR1 MNHEY, CDR2 SMNVEV (reference sequence). CDR3 loop: CATSVGEDGYTF. CDR3 bases: TGTGCCACCTCGGTAGGGGAGGATGGCTACACCTTC.

This clonotype has ten or more counts. The chain links TRBV11-3 to TRBJ2-7, with TRBD1 matching 7 bases. Germline V CDR1 and CDR2: SGHNT, YENEEA. V was clipped by 4 bases and J by 2 bases; unmatched bases: 5. The CDR3 extends over 14 amino acids. CDR3 DNA sequence: TGTGCCAGCAGCTCATCCCAGGGGGCCTACGAGCAGTACTTC. This codes for CASSSSQGAYEQYF.

The chain couples TRBV10-3 to TRBJ2-1; 14 bases fit TRBD2. The length of the CDR3 is 17 residues. Germline assignment: CDR1 ENHRY and CDR2 SYGVKD. Germline trimming cut 6 bases from V and 7 bases from J; bases unmatched to any gene: 11. CDR3 bases: TGTGCCATCAGGGCTACCGGGACTAGCGGGAGAGCGAATGAGCAGTTCTTC. Protein: CAIRATGTSGRANEQFF.

This clonotype was counted many times. CDR3 in DNA: TGTGCCAGCAGTGTAGGCCCCGGGGGCGTCCTGACTTTC. Protein: CASSVGPGGVLTF. The chain couples TRBV6-1 to TRBJ2-6; maybe TRBD2 (6 bases). Per germline, CDR1 MNHNS and CDR2 SASEGT. The V and J ends lost 4 bases and 12 bases respectively, with 13 bases between them. This CDR3 spans 13 amino acids.

This clonotype came up a few times. V usage is TRBV2 and J usage is TRBJ1-5; TRBD1 matches at 8 bases. This CDR3 comprises 15 residues. The V gene end was trimmed by 6 bases and the J gene end by 1 base; junction bases not matched to a gene: 5. Germline values: CDR1 SNHLY, CDR2 FYNNEI. CDR3 residues: CASSQGAESNQPQHF. CDR3 DNA: TGTGCCAGCAGCCAGGGGGCTGAAAGCAATCAGCCCCAGCATTTT.

The rearrangement joins TRBV9 to TRBJ2-3; unclear D gene. The V gene lost 5 bases and the J gene lost 4 bases, with 2 bases spanning the gap. The CDR3 is made up of 10 amino acids. Per the germline V gene, CDR1 is SGDLS and CDR2 is YYNGEE. For the CDR3, the DNA is TGTGCCAGCAGAGCAGATACGCAGTATTTT. The encoded protein is CASRADTQYF.

Here the CDR3 DNA reads TGTGCCAGCAGCCCTCACGTTACCTACGAGCAGTACGTC. Protein sequence: CASSPHVTYEQYV. The rearrangement uses TRBV6-1 and TRBJ2-7; D unresolved. CDR1 MNHNS and CDR2 SASEGT come from the germline V gene. V lost 6 bases to trimming and J lost 2 bases, with 11 bases between them. This CDR3 region has 13 residues.

This clonotype came up a few times. The chain is built from TRBV4-1 and TRBJ1-5, with D possibly TRBD1 on 6 matching bases. The length of the CDR3 is 16 residues. Germline V gene data show CDR1 as MGHRA and CDR2 as YSYEKL. With 0 bases removed from V and 2 bases from J, the gap between germline ends came to 11 bases. The CDR3 bases are TGCGCCAGCAGCCAAGATTGGGGGCTCGGCAATCAGCCCCAGCATTTT. It encodes CASSQDWGLGNQPQHF.

This clonotype was found many times. This chain uses TRBV20-1 with TRBJ2-3; 10 nucleotides align to TRBD2. CDR1 is DFQATT and CDR2 is SNEGSKA in the germline V gene (reference sequence). V lost 6 bases and J lost 2; bases outside the gene matches: 8. This CDR3 is 15 amino acids long. CDR3 nucleotide sequence: TGCAGTGCAGTTAAGCGGGGGGGCACCACAGATACGCAGTATTTT. Translated: CSAVKRGGTTDTQYF.

This clonotype came up once. The rearrangement uses TRBV19 and TRBJ1-2; D is perhaps TRBD1 (5 bases). Looked up from germline, CDR1 is LNHDA and CDR2 is SQIVND (reference sequence). Trimming removed 1 base at V and 4 bases at J, with 10 bases between. The CDR3 is made up of 14 amino acids. This CDR3 reads CASSIGQPSYGYTF. The CDR3 DNA reads as TGTGCCAGTAGTATAGGACAGCCGAGCTATGGCTACACCTTC.

The genes are TRBV19 and TRBJ1-2; D remains unclear. V was clipped by 4 bases and J by 4 bases, with 13 bases between them. This CDR3 spans 14 amino acids. From germline, CDR1 is LNHDA and CDR2 SQIVND (reference sequence). CDR3 DNA: TGTGCCAGTAGTACCCGGGCGGCGGGCTATGGCTACACCTTC. Translation: CASSTRAAGYGYTF.

The rearrangement joins TRBV10-1 to TRBJ2-5; D ambiguous. The V end lost 0 bases, the J end lost 7 bases, and 9 bases lay between the germline ends. Germline assignment: CDR1 WNHNN and CDR2 SYGVQD (reference sequence). The CDR3 length is 13 residues. The CDR3 loop is CASSESKFTTQYF. Written as DNA, the CDR3 is TGCGCCAGCAGTGAGTCGAAATTCACGACCCAGTACTTC.

This chain uses TRBV19 with TRBJ1-2; perhaps TRBD1 as D (6 bases). The CDR3 length is 14 residues. Between the trimmed V and J ends, which lost 3 bases and 6 bases, there was a span of 14 bases. CDR1 and CDR2 (germline): LNHDA, SQIVND (reference sequence). CDR3 region: CASSITSTGNGYTF. The CDR3 DNA reads as TGTGCCAGTAGTATCACTTCGACAGGAAATGGCTACACCTTC.

CDR3: CASSIEPHEQFF. DNA for the CDR3: TGTGCCAGTAGTATAGAGCCCCATGAGCAGTTCTTC. The chain links TRBV19 to TRBJ2-1, with unresolved D. The CDR3 totals 12 residues. CDR1 and CDR2 (germline): LNHDA, SQIVND (reference sequence). V was cut by 0 bases and J by 8 bases, with 5 bases left in between.

The chain carries TRBV25-1 and TRBJ2-5, with 7 bases fitting TRBD1. V lost 4 bases, J lost 7 bases, and 6 bases stayed unmatched. Germline CDR1 reads MGHDK; CDR2 reads SYGVNS. There are 13 residues in the CDR3. CDR3 protein: CASSGQGRGTQYF. The DNA for the CDR3 is TGTGCCAGCAGTGGACAGGGTAGAGGGACCCAGTACTTC.

This clonotype was counted a single time. The junction differs from germline at one of its ends, possibly a read error. The CDR3 DNA is TGTGCCTCCAGCAGGGTCGCCGGGGAGACCCAGTACTTC. It encodes CASSRVAGETQYF. The J gene is TRBJ2-5, the V gene TRBV15, with D possibly matching TRBD1 (5 bases). This CDR3 region has 13 residues. Germline CDR1 LNHNV, CDR2 YYDKDF (reference sequence).

The chain employs TRBV19 and TRBJ2-7, with D perhaps TRBD1 (6 bases). V dropped 1 base and J dropped 0 bases, with 7 bases sitting between them. The CDR3 runs to 14 residues. CDR1 and CDR2 from the germline V gene are LNHDA and SQIVND (reference sequence). In DNA, the CDR3 is TGTGCCAGTAGTATAGGCAGGGGCTCCTACGAGCAGTACTTC. It specifies CASSIGRGSYEQYF. Based on the CDR3 plus reference TRBV19 and TRBJ2-7, the full variable domain is DGGITQSPKYLFRKEGQNVTLSCEQNLNHDAMYWYRQDPGQGLRLIYYSQIVNDFQKGDIAEGYSVSREKKESFPLTVTSAQKNPTAFYLCASSIGRGSYEQYFGPGTRLTVT.

Comments on this clonotype: This sequence may be a read error, since a much larger clone differs from it by one base. V is TRBV30 and J is TRBJ2-5, with D perhaps assigned TRBD1 or TRBD2 (5 bases each). The CDR3 spans 14 residues. Between the trimmed V and J ends, which lost 8 bases and 3 bases, there was a span of 19 bases. Germline V gene lookup returns CDR1 GTSNPN and CDR2 SVGIG (reference sequence). The CDR3 DNA sequence: TGTGCCCGGGCTGAGGGACCAAGCGAAGAGACCCAGTACTTC. This translates into CARAEGPSEETQYF.

Turning to this clonotype: The junction departs from germline at one end; a sequencing error may be responsible. This chain uses TRBV20-1 with TRBJ2-3, with TRBD2 matching over 10 bases. This CDR3 is 13 amino acids long. In germline, CDR1 is DFQATT, CDR2 SNEGSKA (reference sequence). The CDR3 region has the DNA TGCAGCGCTAGCGGGGGCCCCACAGATACGCAGTATTTT. It encodes CSASGGPTDTQYF.

The chain has TRBV20-1 and TRBJ2-7; D not resolved. The V end lost 4 bases, the J end lost 2 bases, and 12 bases lay between the germline ends. The CDR3 loop spans 13 amino acids. Germline values: CDR1 DFQATT, CDR2 SNEGSKA (reference sequence). In DNA form, the CDR3 reads TGCAGTGCTAAACCTGGGGTCACCTACGAGCAGTACTTC. Translation: CSAKPGVTYEQYF.

The V and J genes are TRBV7-9 and TRBJ2-3; D is unclear. CDR3 length: 12 residues. Per the germline V gene, CDR1 is SEHNR and CDR2 is FQNEAQ (reference sequence). Trimming left V 3 bases short and J 6 bases short, with 7 bases between. The CDR3 bases are TGTGCCAGCAGCTTGAATTCGGATACGCAGTATTTT. Translating gives CASSLNSDTQYF.

The genes are TRBV25-1 and TRBJ2-2; 12 bases line up with TRBD1. Germline trimming cut 0 bases from V and 7 bases from J; bases unmatched to any gene: 9. This CDR3 comprises 18 residues. Germline values: CDR1 MGHDK, CDR2 SYGVNS. The chain's CDR3 is CASSEYNSGTGGIGELFF. CDR3 DNA sequence: TGTGCCAGCAGTGAATATAACTCCGGGACAGGGGGCATCGGGGAGCTGTTTTTT.

The chain links TRBV6-5 to TRBJ1-2, with D perhaps TRBD1 (6 bases). This CDR3 is 13 amino acids long. Germline assignment: CDR1 MNHEY and CDR2 SVGAGI. V lost 2 bases and J lost 8, with 12 bases in between. CDR3: CASSYPGQPGYTF. The CDR3 region has the DNA TGTGCCAGCAGTTACCCCGGACAGCCCGGCTACACCTTC.